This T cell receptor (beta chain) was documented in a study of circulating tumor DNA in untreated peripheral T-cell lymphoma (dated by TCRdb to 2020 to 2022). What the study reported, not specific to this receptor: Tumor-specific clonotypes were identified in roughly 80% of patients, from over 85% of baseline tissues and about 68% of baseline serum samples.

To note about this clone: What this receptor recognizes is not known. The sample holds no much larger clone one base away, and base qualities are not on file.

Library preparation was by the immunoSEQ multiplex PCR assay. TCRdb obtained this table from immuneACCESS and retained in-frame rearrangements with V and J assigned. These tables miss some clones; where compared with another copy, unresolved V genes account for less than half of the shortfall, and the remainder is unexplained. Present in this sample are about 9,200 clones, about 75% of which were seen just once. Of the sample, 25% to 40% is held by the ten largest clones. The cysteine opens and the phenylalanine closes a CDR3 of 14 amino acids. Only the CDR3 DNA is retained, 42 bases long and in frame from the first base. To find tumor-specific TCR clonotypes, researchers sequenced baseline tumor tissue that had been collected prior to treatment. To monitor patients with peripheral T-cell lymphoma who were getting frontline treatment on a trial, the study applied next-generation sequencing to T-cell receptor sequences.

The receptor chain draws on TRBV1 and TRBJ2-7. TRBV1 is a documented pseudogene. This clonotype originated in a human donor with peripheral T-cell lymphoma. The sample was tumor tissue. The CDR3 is CASSQDFWGYEQYF. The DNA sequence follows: TGCGCCAGCAGCCAAGACTTCTGGGGGTACGAGCAGTACTTC.